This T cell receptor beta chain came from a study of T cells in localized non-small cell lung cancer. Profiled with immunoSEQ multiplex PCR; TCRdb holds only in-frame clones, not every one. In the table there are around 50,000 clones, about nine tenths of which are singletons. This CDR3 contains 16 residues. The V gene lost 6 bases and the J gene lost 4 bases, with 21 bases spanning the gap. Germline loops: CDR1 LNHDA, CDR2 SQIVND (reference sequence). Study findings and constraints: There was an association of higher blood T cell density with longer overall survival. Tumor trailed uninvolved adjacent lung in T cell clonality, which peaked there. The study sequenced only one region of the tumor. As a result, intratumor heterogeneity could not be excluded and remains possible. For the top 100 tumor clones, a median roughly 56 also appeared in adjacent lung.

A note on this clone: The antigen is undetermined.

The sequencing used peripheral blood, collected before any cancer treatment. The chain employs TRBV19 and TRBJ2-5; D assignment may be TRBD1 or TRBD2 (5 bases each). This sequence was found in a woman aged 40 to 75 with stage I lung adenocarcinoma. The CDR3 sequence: CASSRFKAGTGETQYF. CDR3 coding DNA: TGTGCCAGTAGCCGATTTAAGGCAGGGACGGGAGAGACCCAGTACTTC.